This T cell receptor beta chain is from a study of blood T cell repertoires in COVID-19. Overall study: The cDNA or gDNA used as material had been derived from T cells, B-cell-depleted T cells, or PBMCs.

In its sample, this clone was seen once. CDR1 and CDR2 from the germline V gene are SQVTM and ANQGSEA. The CDR3 has 11 amino acids. Trimming removed 5 bases from V and 4 bases from J, with 8 bases in between. As handled by the study authors: Estimates of nucleated cell counts were drawn from the amplification of reference gene primers. Profiling relied on immunoSEQ multiplex PCR, and the TCRdb table lists in-frame clones only, not all of them. The DNA was the basis for D and trimming; V, J and clone size are from that table. Of under 200,000 clones listed, around nine tenths were seen once; the top ten hold roughly 3.7%.

V and J are TRBV29-1 and TRBJ1-2; D gene unclear. The sequence was obtained from a man younger than 30 with active or convalescent COVID-19. Sequencing was performed on peripheral blood. In DNA, the CDR3 is TGCAGCGTTACAGATTTCTATGGCTACACCTTC. This gives the protein CSVTDFYGYTF.